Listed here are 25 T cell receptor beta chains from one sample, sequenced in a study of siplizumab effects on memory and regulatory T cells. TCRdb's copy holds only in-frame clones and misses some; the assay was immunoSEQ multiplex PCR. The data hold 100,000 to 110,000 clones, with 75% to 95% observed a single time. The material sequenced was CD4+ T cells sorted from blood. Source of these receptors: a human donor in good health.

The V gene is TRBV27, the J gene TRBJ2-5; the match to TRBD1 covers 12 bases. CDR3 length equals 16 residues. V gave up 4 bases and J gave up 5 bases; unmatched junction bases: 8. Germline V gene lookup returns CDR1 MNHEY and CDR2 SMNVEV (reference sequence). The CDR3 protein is CASSSAGTGGVETQYF. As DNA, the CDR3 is TGTGCCAGCAGTTCCGCCGGGACAGGGGGCGTGGAGACCCAGTACTTC.

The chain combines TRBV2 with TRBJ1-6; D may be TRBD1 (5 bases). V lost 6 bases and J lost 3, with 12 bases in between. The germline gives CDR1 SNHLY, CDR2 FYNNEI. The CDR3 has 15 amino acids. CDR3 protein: CASRQQEVYNSPLHF. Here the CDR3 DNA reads TGTGCCAGCAGGCAACAGGAGGTCTATAATTCACCCCTCCACTTT.

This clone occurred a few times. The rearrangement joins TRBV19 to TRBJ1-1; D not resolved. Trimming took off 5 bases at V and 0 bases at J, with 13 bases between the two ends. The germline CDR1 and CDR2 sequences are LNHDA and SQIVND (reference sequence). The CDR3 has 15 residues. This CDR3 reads CASSPRAFMNTEAFF. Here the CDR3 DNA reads TGTGCCAGTAGTCCTCGGGCCTTCATGAACACTGAAGCTTTCTTT.

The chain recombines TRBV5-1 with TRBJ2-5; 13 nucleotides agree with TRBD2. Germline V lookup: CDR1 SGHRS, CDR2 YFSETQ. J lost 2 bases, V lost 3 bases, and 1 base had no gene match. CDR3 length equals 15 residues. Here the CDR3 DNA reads TGCGCCAGCAGCTCGGGACTAGCGGGACAAGAGACCCAGTACTTC. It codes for CASSSGLAGQETQYF.

This chain's CDR3 is CASSTNIGTGNSNQPQHF. CDR3 DNA: TGTGCCAGCAGTACCAACATTGGGACAGGGAATAGCAATCAGCCCCAGCATTTT. The chain couples TRBV28 to TRBJ1-5, with 9 bases fitting TRBD1. Germline V CDR1 and CDR2: MDHEN, SYDVKM. CDR3 length: 18 amino acids. The V gene end was trimmed by 5 bases and the J gene end by 0 bases; junction bases not matched to a gene: 11.

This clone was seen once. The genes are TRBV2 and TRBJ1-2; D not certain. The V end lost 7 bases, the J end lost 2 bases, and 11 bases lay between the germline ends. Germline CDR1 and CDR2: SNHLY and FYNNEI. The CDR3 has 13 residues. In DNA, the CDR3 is TGTGCCAGCAACCAACTAGGGAACTATGGCTACACCTTC. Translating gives CASNQLGNYGYTF. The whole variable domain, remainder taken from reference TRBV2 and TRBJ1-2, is EPEVTQTPSHQVTQMGQEVILRCVPISNHLYFYWYRQILGQKVEFLVSFYNNEISEKSEIFDDQFSVERPDGSNFTLKIRSTKLEDSAMYFCASNQLGNYGYTFGSGTRLTVV.

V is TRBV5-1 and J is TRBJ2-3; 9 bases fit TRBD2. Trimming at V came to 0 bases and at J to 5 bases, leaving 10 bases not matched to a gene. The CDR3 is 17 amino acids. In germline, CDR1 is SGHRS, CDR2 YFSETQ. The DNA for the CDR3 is TGCGCCAGCAGCTTGGGTCCTAGCGGGGCTAATGGAGATACGCAGTATTTT. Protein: CASSLGPSGANGDTQYF.

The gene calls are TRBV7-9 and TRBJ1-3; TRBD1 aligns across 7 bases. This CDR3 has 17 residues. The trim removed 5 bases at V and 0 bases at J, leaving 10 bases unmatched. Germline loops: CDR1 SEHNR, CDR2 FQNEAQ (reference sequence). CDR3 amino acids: CASSQGGLTDSGNTIYF. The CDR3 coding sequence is TGTGCCAGCAGCCAGGGGGGCCTGACCGACTCTGGAAACACCATATATTTT.

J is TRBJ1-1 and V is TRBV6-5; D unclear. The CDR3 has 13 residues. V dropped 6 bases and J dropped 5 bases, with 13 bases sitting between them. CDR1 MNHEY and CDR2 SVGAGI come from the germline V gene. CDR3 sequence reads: CASSGVLGTEAFF. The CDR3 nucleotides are TGTGCCAGCAGCGGGGTTTTGGGTACTGAAGCTTTCTTT.

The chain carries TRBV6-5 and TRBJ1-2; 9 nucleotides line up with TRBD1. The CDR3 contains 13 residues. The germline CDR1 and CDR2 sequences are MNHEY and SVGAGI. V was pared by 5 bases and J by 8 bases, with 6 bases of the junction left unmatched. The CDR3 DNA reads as TGTGCCAGCAGTGGACAGGGGTTATGGGGCTACACCTTC. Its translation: CASSGQGLWGYTF.

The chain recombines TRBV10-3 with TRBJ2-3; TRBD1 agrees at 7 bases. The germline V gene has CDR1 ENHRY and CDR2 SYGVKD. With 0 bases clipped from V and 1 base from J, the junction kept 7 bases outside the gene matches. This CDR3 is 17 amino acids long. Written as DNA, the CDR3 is TGTGCCATCAGTGAGTCAATGGCAGGGGGAGGCACAGATACGCAGTATTTT. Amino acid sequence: CAISESMAGGGTDTQYF.

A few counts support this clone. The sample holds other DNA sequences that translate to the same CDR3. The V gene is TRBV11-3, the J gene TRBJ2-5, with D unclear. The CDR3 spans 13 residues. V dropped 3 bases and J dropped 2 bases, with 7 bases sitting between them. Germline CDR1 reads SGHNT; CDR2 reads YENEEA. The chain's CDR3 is CASSLGVQETQYF. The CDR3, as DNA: TGTGCCAGCAGCTTGGGCGTACAAGAGACCCAGTACTTC.

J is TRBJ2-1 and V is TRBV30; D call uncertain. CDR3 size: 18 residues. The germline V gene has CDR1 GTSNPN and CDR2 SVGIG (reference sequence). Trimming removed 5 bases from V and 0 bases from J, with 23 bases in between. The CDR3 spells CAWVPHLRGRSSYNEQFF. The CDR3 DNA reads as TGTGCCTGGGTTCCTCATCTTCGAGGCCGGAGCTCCTACAATGAGCAGTTCTTC.

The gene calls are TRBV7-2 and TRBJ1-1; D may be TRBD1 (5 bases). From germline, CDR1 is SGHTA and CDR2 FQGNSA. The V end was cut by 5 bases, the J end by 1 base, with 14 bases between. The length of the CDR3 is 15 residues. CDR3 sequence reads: CASSREPRGNTEAFF. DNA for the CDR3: TGTGCCAGCAGCCGAGAGCCAAGGGGGAACACTGAAGCTTTCTTT.

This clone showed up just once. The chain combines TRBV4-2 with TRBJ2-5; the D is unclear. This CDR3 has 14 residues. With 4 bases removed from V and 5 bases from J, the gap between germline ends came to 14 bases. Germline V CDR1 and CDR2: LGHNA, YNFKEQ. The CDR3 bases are TGTGCCAGCAGCCCGGACCTATTGCGGGAGACCCAGTACTTC. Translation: CASSPDLLRETQYF.

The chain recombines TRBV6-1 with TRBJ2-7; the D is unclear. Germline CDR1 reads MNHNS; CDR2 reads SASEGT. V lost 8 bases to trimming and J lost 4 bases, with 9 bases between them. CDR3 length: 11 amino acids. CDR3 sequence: CASPLGYEQYF. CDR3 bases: TGTGCCAGCCCATTGGGGTACGAGCAGTACTTC.

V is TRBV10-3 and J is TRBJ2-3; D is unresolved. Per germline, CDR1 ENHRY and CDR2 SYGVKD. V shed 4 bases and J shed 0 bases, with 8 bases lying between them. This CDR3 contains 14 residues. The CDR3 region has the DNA TGTGCCATCAGTGTTAGTGGTAGCACAGATACGCAGTATTTT. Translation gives CAISVSGSTDTQYF.

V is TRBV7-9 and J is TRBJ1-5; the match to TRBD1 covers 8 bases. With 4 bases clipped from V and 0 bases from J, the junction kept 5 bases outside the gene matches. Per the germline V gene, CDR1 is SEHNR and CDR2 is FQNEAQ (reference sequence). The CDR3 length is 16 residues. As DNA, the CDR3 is TGTGCCAGCAGCTCTGGACAGGGCGATAGCAATCAGCCCCAGCATTTT. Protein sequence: CASSSGQGDSNQPQHF.

The CDR3 nucleotides read TGTGCCACCACCCAGAACCTCAGGGGGTACGGCAATCAGCCCCAGCATTTT. Its translation: CATTQNLRGYGNQPQHF. V usage is TRBV15 and J usage is TRBJ1-5; 7 nucleotides agree with TRBD1. Trimming cost V 7 bases and J 2 bases; bases outside gene matches: 14. Per the germline V gene, CDR1 is LNHNV and CDR2 is YYDKDF (reference sequence). This CDR3 region has 17 residues.

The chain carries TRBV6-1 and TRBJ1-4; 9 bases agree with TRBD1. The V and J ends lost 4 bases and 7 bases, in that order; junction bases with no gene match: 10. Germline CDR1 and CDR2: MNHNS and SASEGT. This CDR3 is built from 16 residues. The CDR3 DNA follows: TGTGCCAGCAGTGGATCTGCTGGACAGGGGAGTGAAAAACTGTTTTTT. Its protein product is CASSGSAGQGSEKLFF.

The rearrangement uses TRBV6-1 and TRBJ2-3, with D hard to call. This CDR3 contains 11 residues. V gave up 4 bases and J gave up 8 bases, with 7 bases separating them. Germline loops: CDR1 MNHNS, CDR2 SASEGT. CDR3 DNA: TGTGCCAGCAGTGTCGTGGCTACGCAGTATTTT. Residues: CASSVVATQYF.

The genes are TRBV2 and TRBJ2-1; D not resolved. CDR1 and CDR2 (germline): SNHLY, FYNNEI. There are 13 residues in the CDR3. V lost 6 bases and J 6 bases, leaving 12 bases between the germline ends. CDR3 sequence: CASRLEAGNEQFF. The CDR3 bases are TGTGCCAGCAGACTGGAAGCTGGCAATGAGCAGTTCTTC.

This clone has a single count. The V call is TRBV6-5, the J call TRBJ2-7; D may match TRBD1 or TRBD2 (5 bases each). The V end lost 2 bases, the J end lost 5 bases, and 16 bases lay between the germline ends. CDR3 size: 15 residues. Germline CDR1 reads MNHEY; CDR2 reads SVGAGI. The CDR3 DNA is TGTGCCAGCAGTTACGGGGGTGGAGTCACCCACGAGCAGTACTTC. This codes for CASSYGGGVTHEQYF.

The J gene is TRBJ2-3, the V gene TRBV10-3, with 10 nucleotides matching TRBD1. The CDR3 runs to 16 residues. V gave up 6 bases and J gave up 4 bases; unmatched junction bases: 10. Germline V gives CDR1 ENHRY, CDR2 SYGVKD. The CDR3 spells CAIRGRDRGEADTQYF. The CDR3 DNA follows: TGTGCCATCAGGGGGAGGGACAGGGGTGAGGCAGATACGCAGTATTTT.

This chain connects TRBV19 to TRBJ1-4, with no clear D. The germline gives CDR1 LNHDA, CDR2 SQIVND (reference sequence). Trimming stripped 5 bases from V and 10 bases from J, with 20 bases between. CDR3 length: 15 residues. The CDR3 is CASSPLTAATGKLFF. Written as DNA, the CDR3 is TGTGCCAGTAGTCCCTTGACGGCCGCTACGGGAAAACTGTTTTTT. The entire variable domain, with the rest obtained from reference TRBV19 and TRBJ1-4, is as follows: DGGITQSPKYLFRKEGQNVTLSCEQNLNHDAMYWYRQDPGQGLRLIYYSQIVNDFQKGDIAEGYSVSREKKESFPLTVTSAQKNPTAFYLCASSPLTAATGKLFFGSGTQLSVL.